Each of the 23 T cell receptor beta chains below was sequenced from the same sample in a study of blood T cell repertoires in COVID-19. Here immunoSEQ multiplex PCR was the method, and the copy in TCRdb shows in-frame clones only, minus some. The profile covers around 140,000 clones, with about 79% appearing a single time and 4.5% taken by the ten largest. The source material was peripheral blood. These receptors were obtained from a woman of 80 years or more with active or convalescent COVID-19.

This rearrangement joins TRBV7-8 to TRBJ2-6, with unresolved D. CDR1 is SGHVS and CDR2 is FQNEAQ in the germline V gene. V was pared by 1 base and J by 3 bases, with 4 bases between. This CDR3 has 14 residues. DNA of the CDR3: TGTGCCAGCAGCTTAGGCGGTGGGGCCAACGTCCTGACTTTC. Its translation is CASSLGGGANVLTF.

CDR3 nucleotide sequence: TGTGCCACCCGGGACAGCAGCAGCGCACGGATTTACGAGCAGTACTTC. This sequence encodes CATRDSSSARIYEQYF. The chain carries TRBV28 and TRBJ2-7; 7 positions match TRBD1. V was pared by 10 bases and J by 4 bases, with 19 bases of the junction left unmatched. CDR3 length: 16 residues. The germline gives CDR1 MDHEN, CDR2 SYDVKM. Full variable domain (missing parts from reference TRBV28 and TRBJ2-7): DVKVTQSSRYLVKRTGEKVFLECVQDMDHENMFWYRQDPGLGLRLIYFSYDVKMKEKGDIPEGYSVSREKKERFSLILESASTNQTSMYLCATRDSSSARIYEQYFGPGTRLTVT.

This clone was counted a few times. V and J are TRBV18 and TRBJ2-5, with TRBD1 identical over 8 bases. From germline, CDR1 is KGHSH and CDR2 LQKENI. V shed 3 bases and J 5 bases; nucleotides not matched to a gene: 5. The length of the CDR3 is 14 residues. CDR3 sequence reads: CASSPGQGRETQYF. CDR3 nucleotide sequence: TGTGCCAGCTCACCCGGACAGGGCCGGGAGACCCAGTACTTC.

V usage is TRBV18 and J usage is TRBJ2-3; D is possibly TRBD1 (8 bases). The V and J ends lost 3 bases and 4 bases respectively, with 23 bases between them. Per the germline V gene, CDR1 is KGHSH and CDR2 is LQKENI. CDR3 length: 18 residues. The CDR3 DNA reads TGTGCCAGCTCACCGGCCGGGGGGAGGACAGGGACCGCAGATACGCAGTATTTT. Encoded protein: CASSPAGGRTGTADTQYF.

The chain has TRBV10-3 and TRBJ2-1; 11 nucleotides line up with TRBD2. Germline V lookup: CDR1 ENHRY, CDR2 SYGVKD. V shed 8 bases, J shed 10 bases, and the junction held 10 bases outside the gene matches. This CDR3 contains 14 residues. CDR3 nucleotides: TGTGCCATCGGGACTAGCGGCTCTCGGGGAGAGCAGTTCTTC. This gives the protein CAIGTSGSRGEQFF.

The chain is built from TRBV19 and TRBJ1-2; the D is unclear. Trimming removed 6 bases from V and 6 bases from J, with 20 bases in between. The CDR3 extends over 15 amino acids. Germline lookup yields CDR1 LNHDA and CDR2 SQIVND (reference sequence). The CDR3 DNA reads as TGTGCCAGTAGGGACTACAAGACAAATAAGAATGGCTACACCTTC. Translating gives CASRDYKTNKNGYTF.

The chain has TRBV5-8 and TRBJ2-7; D might be TRBD2 (5 bases). Germline CDR1 reads SGHTS; CDR2 reads YDEGEE. The CDR3 runs 12 residues. V gave up 1 base and J gave up 5 bases, with 7 bases separating them. The CDR3 here is CASSLTRHEQYF. The DNA for the CDR3 is TGTGCCAGCAGCTTGACTAGGCACGAGCAGTACTTC.

The chain joins TRBV5-1 to TRBJ1-5, with 7 bases lining up with TRBD1. There are 17 residues in the CDR3. V was pared by 4 bases and J by 0 bases, with 10 bases of the junction left unmatched. Germline CDR1 is SGHRS and CDR2 is YFSETQ. The CDR3 DNA reads TGCGCCAGCAGCAGATTCCGACAGGGCAATAGCAATCAGCCCCAGCATTTT. Translated, it gives CASSRFRQGNSNQPQHF.

This rearrangement joins TRBV19 to TRBJ1-1, with D maybe TRBD1 (5 bases). The CDR3 has 14 residues. Trimming cost V 7 bases and J 4 bases, with 16 bases left between them. CDR1 is LNHDA and CDR2 is SQIVND in the germline V gene (reference sequence). The CDR3 DNA reads TGTGCCAGTACCAACAGGTTAACGAGCACTGAAGCTTTCTTT. This codes for CASTNRLTSTEAFF.

The chain uses TRBV9 and TRBJ2-1; 10 bases align to TRBD2. CDR1 is SGDLS and CDR2 is YYNGEE in the germline V gene. The CDR3 loop spans 17 amino acids. J gave up 6 bases and V 4 bases, and 13 bases lay outside the gene matches. The chain's CDR3 is CASSPLPLAGELNEQFF. The CDR3, as DNA: TGTGCCAGCAGCCCCCTTCCTCTAGCGGGGGAACTCAATGAGCAGTTCTTC.

This clone was detected only a few times. The J gene is TRBJ2-3, the V gene TRBV6-6, with TRBD2 matching 13 bases. The CDR3 has 16 residues. The V gene's germline CDR1 is MNHNY and CDR2 SVGAGI (reference sequence). V lost 8 bases and J lost 4; bases outside the gene matches: 9. CDR3 sequence: CASRRLAGGAADTQYF. As DNA, the CDR3 is TGTGCCAGCCGACGACTAGCGGGGGGTGCCGCAGATACGCAGTATTTT.

The chain recombines TRBV28 with TRBJ1-2; D is ambiguous. This CDR3 has 15 residues. The ends were cut back, 2 bases at V and 0 bases at J, with 10 bases in the middle. The V gene's germline CDR1 is MDHEN and CDR2 SYDVKM. CDR3 sequence reads: CASSLGTATNYGYTF. In DNA, the CDR3 is TGTGCCAGCAGTTTAGGCACAGCCACTAACTATGGCTACACCTTC.

The chain has TRBV6-5 and TRBJ1-2, with TRBD1 matching 7 bases. CDR1 and CDR2 from the germline V gene are MNHEY and SVGAGI. The ends lost 1 base at V and 6 bases at J; junction bases unmatched: 11. This CDR3 contains 16 residues. The CDR3 here is CASSYYRGTPGNGYTF. CDR3 DNA: TGTGCCAGCAGTTACTACAGGGGCACCCCGGGAAATGGCTACACCTTC.

This clone was seen ten or more times. The CDR3 DNA follows: TGTGCCAGCAGCCCCCCCCGGCAGGGTCAGCCCCAGCATTTT. Amino acid sequence: CASSPPRQGQPQHF. The rearrangement uses TRBV7-8 and TRBJ1-5; tentatively, D is TRBD1 (5 bases). The germline CDR1 and CDR2 sequences are SGHVS and FQNEAQ. The CDR3 extends over 14 amino acids. V lost 5 bases and J lost 6, with 14 bases in between.

The genes are TRBV19 and TRBJ1-4, with D possibly TRBD1 on 6 matching bases. Germline values: CDR1 LNHDA, CDR2 SQIVND (reference sequence). V lost 4 bases to trimming and J lost 3 bases, with 15 bases between them. CDR3 size: 16 residues. CDR3 sequence: CASSRTHRVSNEKLFF. Here the CDR3 DNA reads TGTGCCAGTAGTAGAACCCACAGGGTGTCTAATGAAAAACTGTTTTTT.

In regard to this clone: The sample carries other DNA sequences with the same CDR3. The chain carries TRBV29-1 and TRBJ1-2, with D maybe TRBD1 (6 bases). The germline CDR1 and CDR2 sequences are SQVTM and ANQGSEA. V dropped 7 bases and J dropped 5 bases, with 14 bases sitting between them. The CDR3 has 12 amino acids. CDR3 in DNA: TGCAGCGCCGGACAGCGATCTTATGGCTACACCTTC. Translating gives CSAGQRSYGYTF.

CDR3 sequence (DNA): TGCAGTGCAGGGGCTACCGCGCCCCAGCATTTT. Residues: CSAGATAPQHF. The chain has TRBV20-1 and TRBJ1-5; D possibly corresponds to TRBD1 (5 bases). CDR3 length: 11 residues. Germline V lookup: CDR1 DFQATT, CDR2 SNEGSKA (reference sequence). With 6 bases removed from V and 9 bases from J, the gap between germline ends came to 12 bases.

The rearrangement joins TRBV14 to TRBJ1-5, with 7 bases that match TRBD1. CDR3 length equals 16 residues. CDR1 and CDR2 from the germline V gene are SGHDN and FVKESK. The trim removed 1 base at V and 4 bases at J, leaving 7 bases unmatched. CDR3 protein: CASSQGRDSRNQPQHF. The DNA for the CDR3 is TGTGCCAGCAGCCAAGGCCGGGACAGCAGAAATCAGCCCCAGCATTTT.

J is TRBJ1-2 and V is TRBV30; no clear D. Trimming cost V 0 bases and J 8 bases, with 10 bases left between them. The CDR3 covers 12 residues. Germline CDR1 and CDR2: GTSNPN and SVGIG (reference sequence). CDR3 nucleotide sequence: TGTGCCTGGAGTGTACGGGTGGCGGGCTACACCTTC. Protein sequence: CAWSVRVAGYTF.

The chain recombines TRBV2 with TRBJ1-6; 8 bases match TRBD1. Trimming cost V 9 bases and J 1 base; bases outside gene matches: 8. Germline CDR1 reads SNHLY; CDR2 reads FYNNEI. CDR3 length equals 16 residues. The CDR3, as DNA: TGTGCCAGTCGGACAGGGCAGGGGTCCTATAATTCACCCCTCCACTTT. This translates into CASRTGQGSYNSPLHF.

The chain has TRBV12-5 and TRBJ2-3; D remains ambiguous. Trimming pared 8 bases from V and 0 bases from J, leaving 18 bases between. The CDR3 totals 16 residues. CDR1 is LGHNT, CDR2 FRNRAP, per germline. The CDR3 DNA reads TGTGCTAGTTCATTGCTAGGCGAAATTAGCACAGATACGCAGTATTTT. It codes for CASSLLGEISTDTQYF.

The J gene is TRBJ2-3, the V gene TRBV2; TRBD1 agrees at 7 bases. This CDR3 contains 13 residues. Germline V gene lookup returns CDR1 SNHLY and CDR2 FYNNEI. Trimming removed 9 bases from V and 3 bases from J; junction bases left unmatched: 6. The CDR3 DNA sequence: TGTGCCAGTAACCGGGACAGTACAGATACGCAGTATTTT. Translating gives CASNRDSTDTQYF.

The chain employs TRBV19 and TRBJ2-5; 7 positions match TRBD1. V was clipped by 6 bases and J by 5 bases; unmatched bases: 6. Germline V gene sequence: CDR1 LNHDA, CDR2 SQIVND (reference sequence). The CDR3 has 13 residues. CDR3 amino acids: CASRKQGLETQYF. The CDR3 nucleotides are TGTGCCAGTAGGAAACAGGGGTTGGAGACCCAGTACTTC.